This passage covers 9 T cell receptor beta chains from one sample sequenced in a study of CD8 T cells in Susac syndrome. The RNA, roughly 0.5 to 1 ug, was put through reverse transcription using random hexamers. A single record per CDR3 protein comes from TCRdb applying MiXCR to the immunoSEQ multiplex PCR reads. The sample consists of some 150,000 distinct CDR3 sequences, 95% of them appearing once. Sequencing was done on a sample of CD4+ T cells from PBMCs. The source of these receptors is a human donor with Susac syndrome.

The CDR3 is CSVEIPGAGYTF. DNA of the CDR3: TGCAGCGTTGAAATCCCGGGGGCCGGCTACACCTTC. The chain couples TRBV29-1 to TRBJ1-2; D is perhaps TRBD1 (6 bases). V lost 2 bases and J lost 8, with 12 bases in between. The CDR3 runs 12 residues. Germline CDR1 reads SQVTM; CDR2 reads ANQGSEA. The full variable domain, completed using reference TRBV29-1 and TRBJ1-2, is SAVISQKPSRDICQRGTSLTIQCQVDSQVTMMFWYRQQPGQSLTLIATANQGSEATYESGFVIDKFPISRPNLTFSTLTVSNMSPEDSSIYLCSVEIPGAGYTFGSGTRLTVV.

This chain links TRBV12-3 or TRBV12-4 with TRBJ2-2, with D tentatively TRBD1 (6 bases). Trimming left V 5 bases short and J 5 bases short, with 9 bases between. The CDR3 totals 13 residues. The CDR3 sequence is CASSQGGTGELFF. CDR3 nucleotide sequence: TGTGCCAGCAGTCAAGGGGGTACCGGGGAGCTGTTTTTT.

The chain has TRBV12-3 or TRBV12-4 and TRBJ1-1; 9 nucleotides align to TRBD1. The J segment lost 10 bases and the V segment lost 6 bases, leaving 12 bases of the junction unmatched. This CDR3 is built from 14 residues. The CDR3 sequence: CASRVQGANTGAFF. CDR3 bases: TGTGCCAGCAGGGTACAGGGGGCTAACACGGGAGCTTTCTTT.

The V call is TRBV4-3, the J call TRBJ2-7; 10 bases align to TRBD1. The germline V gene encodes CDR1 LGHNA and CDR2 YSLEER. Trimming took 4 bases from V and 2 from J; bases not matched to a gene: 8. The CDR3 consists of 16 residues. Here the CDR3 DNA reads TGCGCCAGCAGCCGATCGGTAGGGACAGGGGCCTACGAGCAGTACTTC. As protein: CASSRSVGTGAYEQYF.

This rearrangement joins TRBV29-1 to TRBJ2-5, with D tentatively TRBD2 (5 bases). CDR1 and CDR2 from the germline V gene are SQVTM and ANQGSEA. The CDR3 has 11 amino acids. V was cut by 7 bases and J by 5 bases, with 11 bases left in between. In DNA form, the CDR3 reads TGCAGCGCCGAGGGTTGGGAGACCCAGTACTTC. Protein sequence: CSAEGWETQYF.

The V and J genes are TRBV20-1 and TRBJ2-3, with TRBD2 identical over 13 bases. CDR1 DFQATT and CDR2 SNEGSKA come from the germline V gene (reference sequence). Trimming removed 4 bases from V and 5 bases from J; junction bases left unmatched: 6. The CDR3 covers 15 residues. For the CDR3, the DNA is TGCAGTGCTACCGGGACTAGCGGGGCGGAAGATACGCAGTATTTT. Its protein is CSATGTSGAEDTQYF.

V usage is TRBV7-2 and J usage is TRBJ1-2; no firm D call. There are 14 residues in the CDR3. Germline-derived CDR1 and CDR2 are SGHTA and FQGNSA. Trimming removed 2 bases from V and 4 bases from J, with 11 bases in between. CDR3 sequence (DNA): TGTGCCAGCAGCTTACCGTCGGCTCCCTATGGCTACACCTTC. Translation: CASSLPSAPYGYTF.

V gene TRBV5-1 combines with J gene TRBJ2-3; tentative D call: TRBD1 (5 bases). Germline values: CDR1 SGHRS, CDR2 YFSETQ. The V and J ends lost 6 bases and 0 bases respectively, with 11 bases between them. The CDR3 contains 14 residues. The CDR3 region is CASNRGTSTDTQYF. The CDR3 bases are TGCGCCAGCAATAGGGGCACTAGCACAGATACGCAGTATTTT.

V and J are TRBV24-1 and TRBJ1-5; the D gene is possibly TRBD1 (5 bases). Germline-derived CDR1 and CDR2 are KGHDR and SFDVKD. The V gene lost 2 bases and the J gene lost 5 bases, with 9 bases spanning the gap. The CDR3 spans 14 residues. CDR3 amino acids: CATSDSGADQPQHF. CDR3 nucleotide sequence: TGTGCCACCAGTGATTCTGGGGCCGATCAGCCCCAGCATTTT.